One sample yielded the 6 T cell receptor beta chains listed below, sequenced in a study of T cells in localized non-small cell lung cancer. Only in-frame clones appear in the TCRdb table, and some are missing; sequencing was by immunoSEQ multiplex PCR. The sample comprises thousands of clones, around 30% of which are singletons, and roughly 12% rests with the top ten. Sequenced here: lung tumor tissue, sampled before any cancer treatment. Receptors originate from a woman aged 35 to 70 with stage III lung adenocarcinoma.

By sample share, this clone is medium-sized. The chain combines TRBV2 with TRBJ1-5; 9 bases are shared with TRBD1. V lost 6 bases and J lost 2; bases outside the gene matches: 5. This CDR3 spans 15 amino acids. The germline V gene has CDR1 SNHLY and CDR2 FYNNEI. The CDR3 DNA reads TGTGCCAGCAGCGGGGGACAGGGAGGCAATCAGCCCCAGCATTTT. Translated, it gives CASSGGQGGNQPQHF. The whole variable domain, remainder taken from reference TRBV2 and TRBJ1-5, is EPEVTQTPSHQVTQMGQEVILRCVPISNHLYFYWYRQILGQKVEFLVSFYNNEISEKSEIFDDQFSVERPDGSNFTLKIRSTKLEDSAMYFCASSGGQGGNQPQHFGDGTRLSIL.

The chain has TRBV14 and TRBJ2-2, with TRBD1 matching over 7 bases. V trimming: 4 bases; J trimming: 6 bases; junction bases outside the gene matches: 8. The germline V gene encodes CDR1 SGHDN and CDR2 FVKESK. The CDR3 extends over 15 amino acids. As DNA, the CDR3 is TGTGCCAGCAGCCTCCCGACAGGGCTCGCCGGGGAGCTGTTTTTT. This translates into CASSLPTGLAGELFF.

The rearrangement joins TRBV11-3 to TRBJ2-2, with no clear D. The CDR3 extends over 14 amino acids. Germline values: CDR1 SGHNT, CDR2 YENEEA. V shed 3 bases and J shed 3 bases, with 8 bases lying between them. The CDR3 coding sequence is TGTGCCAGCAGCTTGGGTCTGGACACCGGGGAGCTGTTTTTT. Translated: CASSLGLDTGELFF.

A few counts support this clone. The chain uses TRBV23-1 and TRBJ1-6; 7 bases fit TRBD1. TRBV23-1 falls under the ORF class, with uncertain function. Unmatched junction bases numbered 12, after V lost 7 bases and J lost 9 bases. The CDR3 runs to 15 residues. The CDR3 protein is CASNDRQGGISPLHF. CDR3 DNA sequence: TGCGCCAGCAACGATAGACAGGGCGGGATTTCACCCCTCCACTTT.

V gene TRBV23-1 combines with J gene TRBJ2-3; no definite D call. TRBV23-1 is given ORF status, its function remaining uncertain. V lost 3 bases and J lost 2, with 15 bases in between. CDR3 length: 16 residues. CDR3 sequence reads: CASSHPHSVFTDTQYF. The CDR3 nucleotides are TGCGCCAGCAGTCACCCCCACTCCGTCTTCACAGATACGCAGTATTTT.

The rearrangement uses TRBV10-2 and TRBJ2-3; possible D gene TRBD2, 6 bases. With 7 bases removed from V and 0 bases from J, the gap between germline ends came to 17 bases. The germline CDR1 and CDR2 sequences are WSHSY and SAAADI. This CDR3 comprises 16 residues. In DNA, the CDR3 is TGCGCCAGCACAGGGTGGTGGGAGGATAGCACAGATACGCAGTATTTT. This encodes CASTGWWEDSTDTQYF.